One sample yielded the 26 T cell receptor beta chains listed below, sequenced in a study of T cell responses to AZD1222 COVID-19 vaccine. Assay: immunoSEQ multiplex PCR; the TCRdb copy retains only in-frame clones and omits some. The sample yields about 160,000 clones, 94% seen once. Sequencing was performed on peripheral blood, taken 28 days after the second AZD1222 dose. The receptor source for this set is an adult who received the AZD1222 COVID-19 vaccine.

J is TRBJ1-2 and V is TRBV9; a possible D gene is TRBD1 (5 bases). Trimming took off 3 bases at V and 1 base at J, with 7 bases between the two ends. CDR1 and CDR2 from the germline V gene are SGDLS and YYNGEE. CDR3 length: 13 amino acids. The CDR3 sequence is CASSAQGNYGYTF. The CDR3 region has the DNA TGTGCCAGCAGCGCCCAGGGTAACTATGGCTACACCTTC.

The V gene is TRBV19, the J gene TRBJ2-5; 10 bases match TRBD1. The CDR3 sequence is 14 residues long. After removal of 6 bases from V and 3 bases from J, the junction contained 4 bases not matched to a gene. Germline V gene sequence: CDR1 LNHDA, CDR2 SQIVND (reference sequence). CDR3 nucleotides: TGTGCCAGTAGACTAGGGACAGGGGAAGAGACCCAGTACTTC. Its translation: CASRLGTGEETQYF.

The chain joins TRBV6-5 to TRBJ1-5, with no clear D. Germline lookup yields CDR1 MNHEY and CDR2 SVGAGI. V lost 2 bases to trimming and J lost 7 bases, with 9 bases between them. The CDR3 spans 13 residues. The CDR3 loop is CASSYSIEQPQHF. In nucleotides, the CDR3 is TGTGCCAGCAGTTACAGTATAGAACAGCCCCAGCATTTT.

This chain links TRBV4-1 with TRBJ2-7; D is possibly TRBD1 or TRBD2 (6 bases each). V lost 4 bases, J lost 3 bases, and 13 bases lay in between. There are 14 residues in the CDR3. CDR1 MGHRA and CDR2 YSYEKL come from the germline V gene. The CDR3 spells CASSPGADYYEQYF. CDR3 sequence (DNA): TGCGCCAGCAGCCCGGGGGCTGATTACTACGAGCAGTACTTC.

The chain uses TRBV5-5 and TRBJ2-7; the D gene is possibly TRBD2 (6 bases). CDR1 SGHKS and CDR2 YYEKEE come from the germline V gene (reference sequence). The V end was cut by 4 bases, the J end by 5 bases, with 25 bases between. This CDR3 has 17 amino acids. In DNA form, the CDR3 reads TGTGCCAGCAGCCCGCACCCCGGAAGGGAGGTGCGGAACGAGCAGTACTTC. This codes for CASSPHPGREVRNEQYF.

The genes are TRBV27 and TRBJ2-7, with D maybe TRBD2 (5 bases). This CDR3 has 14 residues. V shed 2 bases and J shed 4 bases, with 12 bases lying between them. The V gene's germline CDR1 is MNHEY and CDR2 SMNVEV (reference sequence). As DNA, the CDR3 is TGTGCCAGCAGTTTAGGTGAGGGCCTTTACGAGCAGTACTTC. Translated, it gives CASSLGEGLYEQYF.

The chain carries TRBV7-6 and TRBJ2-1; D is unclear. V dropped 3 bases and J dropped 4 bases, with 7 bases sitting between them. Looked up from germline, CDR1 is SGHVS and CDR2 is FNYEAQ. There are 13 residues in the CDR3. The chain's CDR3 is CASSLADYNEQFF. In nucleotides, the CDR3 is TGTGCCAGCAGCTTGGCAGATTACAATGAGCAGTTCTTC. Based on the CDR3 plus reference TRBV7-6 and TRBJ2-1, the full variable domain is GAGVSQSPRYKVTKRGQDVALRCDPISGHVSLYWYRQALGQGPEFLTYFNYEAQQDKSGLPNDRFSAERPEGSISTLTIQRTEQRDSAMYRCASSLADYNEQFFGPGTRLTVL.

J is TRBJ1-1 and V is TRBV20-1; no clear D gene. The germline V gene encodes CDR1 DFQATT and CDR2 SNEGSKA (reference sequence). The CDR3 extends over 11 amino acids. Between the trimmed V and J ends, which lost 3 bases and 7 bases, there was a span of 9 bases. The CDR3 sequence: CSARVTVEAFF. The DNA for the CDR3 is TGCAGTGCTAGGGTTACAGTTGAAGCTTTCTTT.

This clone came up once. The V call is TRBV6-7, the J call TRBJ1-2; D gene unclear. TRBV6-7 is an ORF, with its function uncertain. The CDR3 length is 15 residues. Trimming took 4 bases from V and 5 from J, leaving 17 bases between them. In nucleotides, the CDR3 is TGTGCCAGCAGTTTCAACCAGCTAAGGAATTATGGCTACACCTTC. Translated: CASSFNQLRNYGYTF.

This clone was found once. This chain links TRBV7-9 with TRBJ2-7, with 11 bases matching TRBD2. The V and J ends lost 5 bases and 3 bases, in that order; junction bases with no gene match: 6. CDR3 length: 15 amino acids. Germline CDR1 SEHNR, CDR2 FQNEAQ (reference sequence). CDR3 sequence: CASSPRLAGLYEQYF. The CDR3 DNA reads TGTGCCAGCAGCCCAAGACTAGCGGGGCTCTACGAGCAGTACTTC.

The V gene is TRBV5-8, the J gene TRBJ1-5; 8 bases are a match to TRBD1. The germline gives CDR1 SGHTS, CDR2 YDEGEE. V was clipped by 2 bases and J by 7 bases; unmatched bases: 11. This CDR3 has 16 residues. CDR3 residues: CASSFEPGTGRQPQHF. The CDR3 DNA follows: TGTGCCAGCAGCTTCGAACCCGGGACAGGACGACAGCCCCAGCATTTT.

The rearrangement uses TRBV7-9 and TRBJ2-1; 12 nucleotides agree with TRBD2. The length of the CDR3 is 15 residues. V was clipped by 5 bases and J by 3 bases; unmatched bases: 2. The V gene's germline CDR1 is SEHNR and CDR2 FQNEAQ (reference sequence). The DNA of the CDR3 is TGTGCCAGCAGCCCGACTAGCGGGGGCTACAATGAGCAGTTCTTC. Its translation: CASSPTSGGYNEQFF. The variable domain in full, with the rest retrieved from reference TRBV7-9 and TRBJ2-1, is DTGVSQNPRHKITKRGQNVTFRCDPISEHNRLYWYRQTLGQGPEFLTYFQNEAQLEKSRLLSDRFSAERPKGSFSTLEIQRTEQGDSAMYLCASSPTSGGYNEQFFGPGTRLTVL.

CDR3 nucleotides: TGTGCCAGCAGCCCCCCACCAACCTACGAGCAGTACTTC. This sequence encodes CASSPPPTYEQYF. The chain recombines TRBV5-8 with TRBJ2-7, with D uncertain. Germline CDR1 and CDR2: SGHTS and YDEGEE. Deletions cut 4 bases from V and 2 bases from J, with 10 bases between. The CDR3 consists of 13 residues.

The rearrangement joins TRBV19 to TRBJ2-2; a weak D match, TRBD1 (6 bases). The ends were cut back, 3 bases at V and 1 base at J, with 12 bases in the middle. The CDR3 contains 16 residues. The V gene's germline CDR1 is LNHDA and CDR2 SQIVND (reference sequence). CDR3 amino acids: CASSISRGRNTGELFF. The CDR3 DNA reads as TGTGCCAGTAGTATTTCAAGGGGGAGGAACACCGGGGAGCTGTTTTTT.

V usage is TRBV5-4 and J usage is TRBJ1-1; a possible D gene is TRBD1 (5 bases). V was cut by 6 bases and J by 3 bases, with 15 bases left in between. CDR3 length equals 14 residues. Per germline, CDR1 SGHNT and CDR2 YYREEE (reference sequence). CDR3 sequence (DNA): TGTGCCAGCACCCGGGCGGGGGTGGACACTGAAGCTTTCTTT. Its protein product is CASTRAGVDTEAFF.

The genes are TRBV2 and TRBJ1-3; no reliable D call. Trimming took off 3 bases at V and 9 bases at J, with 9 bases between the two ends. Germline V gene sequence: CDR1 SNHLY, CDR2 FYNNEI. The CDR3 is 12 residues long. DNA for the CDR3: TGTGCCAGCAGTGAGTGGGGTTCCACCATATATTTT. Translation: CASSEWGSTIYF.

V gene TRBV6-5 combines with J gene TRBJ1-4; D may be TRBD1 (5 bases). This CDR3 is built from 13 residues. CDR1 is MNHEY and CDR2 is SVGAGI in the germline V gene. The V gene lost 6 bases and the J gene lost 6 bases, with 11 bases spanning the gap. The CDR3 loop reads CASREGRHEKLFF. CDR3 in DNA: TGTGCCAGCAGAGAGGGGCGCCATGAAAAACTGTTTTTT.

The chain joins TRBV11-2 to TRBJ2-3; 7 positions match TRBD1. The CDR3 sequence is 16 residues long. Germline V gene sequence: CDR1 SGHAT, CDR2 FQNNGV. Unmatched junction bases numbered 9, after V lost 2 bases and J lost 4 bases. CDR3 sequence reads: CASSLMRGPLSDTQYF. CDR3 coding DNA: TGTGCCAGCAGCTTAATGAGGGGGCCGCTGTCAGATACGCAGTATTTT.

The chain is built from TRBV3-1 (or the pseudogene TRBV3-2) and TRBJ2-1; D unresolved. This CDR3 comprises 15 residues. V was pared by 1 base and J by 4 bases, with 11 bases between. CDR1 is LGHDT, CDR2 YNNKEL, per germline (reference sequence). The CDR3 DNA reads as TGTGCCAGCAGCCAAGGACGTGGCCCTTACAATGAGCAGTTCTTC. This translates into CASSQGRGPYNEQFF.

This chain connects TRBV3-1 (or the pseudogene TRBV3-2) to TRBJ2-1, with 15 bases lining up with TRBD2. With V trimmed by 4 bases and J by 10 bases, 8 bases remained unmatched. CDR1 and CDR2 from the germline V gene are LGHDT and YNNKEL (reference sequence). The CDR3 contains 16 residues. The CDR3 DNA reads TGTGCCAGCAGCCCCCGGACTAGCGGGAGGGCCAACGAGCAGTTCTTC. This codes for CASSPRTSGRANEQFF.

This clone has a single count. This rearrangement joins TRBV4-2 to TRBJ1-2; TRBD1 aligns across 12 bases. Germline CDR1 and CDR2: LGHNA and YNFKEQ. The V gene end was trimmed by 3 bases and the J gene end by 8 bases; junction bases not matched to a gene: 4. The CDR3 has 14 residues. CDR3 DNA sequence: TGTGCCAGCAGCCAGGGACAGGGGGCAGCAGGCTACACCTTC. Translation gives CASSQGQGAAGYTF.

The rearrangement joins TRBV6-1 to TRBJ1-6; no clear D. The CDR3 sequence is 17 residues long. The germline V gene encodes CDR1 MNHNS and CDR2 SASEGT. Trimming took 2 bases from V and 0 from J, leaving 11 bases between them. The CDR3 sequence is CASSELPRSSYNSPLHF. CDR3 bases: TGTGCCAGCAGTGAACTTCCGCGGAGCTCCTATAATTCACCCCTCCACTTT.

This chain connects TRBV5-6 to TRBJ2-5, with 12 bases that match TRBD2. V was clipped by 4 bases and J by 5 bases; unmatched bases: 6. Looked up from germline, CDR1 is SGHDT and CDR2 is YYEEEE. There are 15 residues in the CDR3. Written as DNA, the CDR3 is TGTGCCAGCAGCGCTAGCGGGAGGGCCTGGGAGACCCAGTACTTC. Protein product: CASSASGRAWETQYF.

The chain combines TRBV30 with TRBJ2-2; D possibly matches TRBD1 or TRBD2 (7 bases each). This CDR3 is built from 13 residues. V was pared by 4 bases and J by 6 bases, with 12 bases between. CDR1 is GTSNPN and CDR2 is SVGIG in the germline V gene (reference sequence). The CDR3 DNA reads as TGTGCCTGGATCCAGGGGGGGCCCGGGGAGCTGTTTTTT. Protein: CAWIQGGPGELFF.

In its sample, this clone was seen a few times. The genes are TRBV5-5 and TRBJ2-2; no definite D call. The length of the CDR3 is 13 residues. Trimming stripped 2 bases from V and 6 bases from J, with 8 bases between. Germline assignment: CDR1 SGHKS and CDR2 YYEKEE (reference sequence). CDR3 in amino acids: CASSFPASGELFF. Written as DNA, the CDR3 is TGTGCCAGCAGCTTTCCGGCCTCCGGGGAGCTGTTTTTT.

The chain uses TRBV18 and TRBJ2-7; the D gene is possibly TRBD1 (5 bases). Germline V gene sequence: CDR1 KGHSH, CDR2 LQKENI. Trimming pared 3 bases from V and 1 base from J, leaving 10 bases between. The CDR3 is made up of 14 amino acids. CDR3 sequence: CASSPQAGSYEQYF. CDR3 in DNA: TGTGCCAGCTCACCCCAGGCAGGGTCCTACGAGCAGTACTTC.